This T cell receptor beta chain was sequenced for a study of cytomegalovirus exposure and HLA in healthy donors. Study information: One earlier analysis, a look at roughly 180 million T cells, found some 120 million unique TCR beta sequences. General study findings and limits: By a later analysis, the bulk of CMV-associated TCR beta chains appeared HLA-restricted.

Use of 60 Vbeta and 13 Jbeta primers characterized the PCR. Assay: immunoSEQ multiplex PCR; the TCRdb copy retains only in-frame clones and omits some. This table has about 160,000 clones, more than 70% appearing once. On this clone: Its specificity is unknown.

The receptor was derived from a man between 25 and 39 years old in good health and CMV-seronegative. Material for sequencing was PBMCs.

The CDR3 DNA reads as TGTGCCAGCAGCTCCTGGACTAGCGGGAGTCTCGAGCAGTACTTC. Translating gives CASSSWTSGSLEQYF. This chain connects TRBV7-2 to TRBJ2-7, with 13 positions matching TRBD2. Germline trimming cut 4 bases from V and 6 bases from J; bases unmatched to any gene: 6. The CDR3 runs 15 residues. The germline V gene encodes CDR1 SGHTA and CDR2 FQGNSA.